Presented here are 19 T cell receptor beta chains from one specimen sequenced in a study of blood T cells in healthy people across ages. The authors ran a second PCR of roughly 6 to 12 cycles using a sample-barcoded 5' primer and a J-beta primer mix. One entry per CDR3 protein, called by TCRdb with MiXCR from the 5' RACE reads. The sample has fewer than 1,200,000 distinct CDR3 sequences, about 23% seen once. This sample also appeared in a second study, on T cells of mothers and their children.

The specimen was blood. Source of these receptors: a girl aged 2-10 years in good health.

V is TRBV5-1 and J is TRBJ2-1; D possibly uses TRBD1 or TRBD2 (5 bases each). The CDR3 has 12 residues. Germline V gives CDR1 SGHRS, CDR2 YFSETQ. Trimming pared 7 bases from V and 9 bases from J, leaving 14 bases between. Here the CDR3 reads CASRGSSPEQFF. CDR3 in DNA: TGCGCCAGCCGGGGCTCAAGTCCTGAGCAGTTCTTC.

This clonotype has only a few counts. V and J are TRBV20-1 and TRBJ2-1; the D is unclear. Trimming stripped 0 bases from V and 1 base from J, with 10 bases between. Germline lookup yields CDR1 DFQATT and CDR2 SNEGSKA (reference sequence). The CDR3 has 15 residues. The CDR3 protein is CSARDRVQSYNEQFF. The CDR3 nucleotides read TGCAGTGCTAGAGATAGGGTGCAATCCTACAATGAGCAGTTCTTC.

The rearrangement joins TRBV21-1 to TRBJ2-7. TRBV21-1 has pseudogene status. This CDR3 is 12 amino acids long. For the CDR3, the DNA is TGTGCCAACCCCGTAAGCTCCTACGAGCAGTACTTC. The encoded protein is CANPVSSYEQYF.

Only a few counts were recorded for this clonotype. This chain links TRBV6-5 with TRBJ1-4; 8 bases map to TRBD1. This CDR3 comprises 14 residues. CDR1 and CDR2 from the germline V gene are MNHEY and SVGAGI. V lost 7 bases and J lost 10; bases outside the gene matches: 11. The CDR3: CASKQGTGVVKLFF. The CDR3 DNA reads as TGTGCCAGCAAACAAGGGACAGGCGTCGTAAAACTGTTTTTT.

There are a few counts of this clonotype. CDR3 in amino acids: CASSVLKGTDEQFF. The CDR3 DNA reads as TGTGCCAGCAGCGTTCTTAAAGGGACGGATGAGCAGTTCTTC. The V gene is TRBV9, the J gene TRBJ2-1; D may be TRBD1 or TRBD2 (5 bases each). Trimming stripped 2 bases from V and 8 bases from J, with 14 bases between. The CDR3 has 14 amino acids. Germline CDR1 is SGDLS and CDR2 is YYNGEE. Full variable domain (outside the CDR3, taken from reference TRBV9 and TRBJ2-1): DSGVTQTPKHLITATGQRVTLRCSPRSGDLSVYWYQQSLDQGLQFLIQYYNGEERAKGNILERFSAQQFPDLHSELNLSSLELGDSALYFCASSVLKGTDEQFFGPGTRLTVL.

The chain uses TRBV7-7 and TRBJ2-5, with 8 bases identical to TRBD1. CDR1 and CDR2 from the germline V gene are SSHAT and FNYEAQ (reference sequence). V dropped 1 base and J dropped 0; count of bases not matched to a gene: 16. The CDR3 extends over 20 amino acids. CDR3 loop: CASSLGIQGAGRRYQETQYF. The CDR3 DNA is TGTGCCAGCAGCTTAGGAATCCAGGGGGCAGGCCGGAGGTACCAAGAGACCCAGTACTTC.

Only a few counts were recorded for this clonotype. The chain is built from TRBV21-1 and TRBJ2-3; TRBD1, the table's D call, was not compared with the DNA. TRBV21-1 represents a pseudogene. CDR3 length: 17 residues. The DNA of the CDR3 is TGTGCCAGCAGCAAAAGGGGAGCCTGGTTCATAAGCGATACGCAGTATTTT. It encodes CASSKRGAWFISDTQYF.

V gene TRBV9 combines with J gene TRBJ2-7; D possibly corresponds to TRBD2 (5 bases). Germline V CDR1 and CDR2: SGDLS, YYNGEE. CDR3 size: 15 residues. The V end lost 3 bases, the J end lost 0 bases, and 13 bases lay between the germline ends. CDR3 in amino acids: CASSASEGISYEQYF. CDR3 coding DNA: TGTGCCAGCAGCGCCTCTGAGGGCATCTCCTACGAGCAGTACTTC.

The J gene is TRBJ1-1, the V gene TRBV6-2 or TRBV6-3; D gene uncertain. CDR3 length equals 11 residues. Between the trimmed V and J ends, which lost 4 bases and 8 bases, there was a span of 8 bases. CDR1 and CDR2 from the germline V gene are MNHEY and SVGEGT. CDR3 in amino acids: CASSSDIEAFF. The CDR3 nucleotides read TGTGCCAGCAGTTCCGATATCGAAGCTTTCTTT.

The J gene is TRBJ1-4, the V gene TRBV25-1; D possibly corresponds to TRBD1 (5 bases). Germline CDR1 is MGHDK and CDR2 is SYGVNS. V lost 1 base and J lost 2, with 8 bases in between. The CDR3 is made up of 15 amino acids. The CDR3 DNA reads TGTGCCAGCAGTGAATCTCCAGGGACTAATGAAAAACTGTTTTTT. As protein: CASSESPGTNEKLFF.

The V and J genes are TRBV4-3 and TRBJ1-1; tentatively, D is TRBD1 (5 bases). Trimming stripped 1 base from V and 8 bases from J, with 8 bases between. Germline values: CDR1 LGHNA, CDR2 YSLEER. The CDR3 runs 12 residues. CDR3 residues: CASSQGRQEAFF. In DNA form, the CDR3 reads TGCGCCAGCAGCCAAGGACGACAGGAAGCTTTCTTT.

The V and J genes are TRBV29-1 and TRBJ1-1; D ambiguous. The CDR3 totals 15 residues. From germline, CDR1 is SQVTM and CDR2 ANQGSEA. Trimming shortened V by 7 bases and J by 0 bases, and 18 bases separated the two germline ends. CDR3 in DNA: TGCAGCGCGAGGTACGGACTCTCCTTGAACACTGAAGCTTTCTTT. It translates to CSARYGLSLNTEAFF.

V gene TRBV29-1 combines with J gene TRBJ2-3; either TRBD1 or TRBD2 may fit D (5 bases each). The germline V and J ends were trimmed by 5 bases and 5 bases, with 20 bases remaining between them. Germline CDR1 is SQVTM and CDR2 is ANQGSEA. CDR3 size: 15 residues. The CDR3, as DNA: TGCAGCGTTCCGCCGAGGGGAATAGCAGGAGATACGCAGTATTTT. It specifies CSVPPRGIAGDTQYF.

Here the CDR3 reads CSAEFMGVDEKLFF. CDR3 DNA sequence: TGCAGTGCGGAATTTATGGGGGTCGATGAAAAACTGTTTTTT. This sequence joins TRBV20-1 and TRBJ1-4; D is perhaps TRBD1 (5 bases). CDR1 DFQATT and CDR2 SNEGSKA come from the germline V gene (reference sequence). CDR3 length equals 14 residues. Trimming took 6 bases from V and 6 from J, leaving 17 bases between them.

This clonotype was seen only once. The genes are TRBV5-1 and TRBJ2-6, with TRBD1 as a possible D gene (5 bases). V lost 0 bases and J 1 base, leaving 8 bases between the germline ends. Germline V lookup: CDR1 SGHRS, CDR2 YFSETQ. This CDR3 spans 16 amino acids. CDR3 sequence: CASSLAGLSGANVLTF. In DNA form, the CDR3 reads TGCGCCAGCAGCTTGGCAGGGCTATCTGGGGCCAACGTCCTGACTTTC.

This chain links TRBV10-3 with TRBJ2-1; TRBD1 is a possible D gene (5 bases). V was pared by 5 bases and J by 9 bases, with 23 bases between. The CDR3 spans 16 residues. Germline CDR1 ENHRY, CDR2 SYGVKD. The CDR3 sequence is CAISPRADSPGAEQFF. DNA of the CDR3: TGTGCCATCAGTCCTAGAGCCGACAGCCCAGGAGCTGAGCAGTTCTTC.

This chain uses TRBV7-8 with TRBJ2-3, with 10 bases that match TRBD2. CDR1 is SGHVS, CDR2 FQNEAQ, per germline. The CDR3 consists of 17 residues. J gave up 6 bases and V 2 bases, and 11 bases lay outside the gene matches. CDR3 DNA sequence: TGTGCCAGCAGCTTAAGGGGTCTAGCGGGGGCGGCGGATACGCAGTATTTT. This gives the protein CASSLRGLAGAADTQYF.

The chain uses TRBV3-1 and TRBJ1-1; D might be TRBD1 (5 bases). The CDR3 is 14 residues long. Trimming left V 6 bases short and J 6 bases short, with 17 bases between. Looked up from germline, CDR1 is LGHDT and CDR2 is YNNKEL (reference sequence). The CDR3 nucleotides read TGTGCCAGCAGTGCCCGGGGGGGTCGGGCTGAAGCTTTCTTT. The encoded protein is CASSARGGRAEAFF.

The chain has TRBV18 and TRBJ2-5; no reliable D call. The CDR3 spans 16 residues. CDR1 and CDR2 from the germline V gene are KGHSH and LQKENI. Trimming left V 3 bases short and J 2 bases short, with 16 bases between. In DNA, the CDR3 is TGTGCCAGCTCACCCCTCTATACTCGGTCTCAAGAGACCCAGTACTTC. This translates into CASSPLYTRSQETQYF.